This T cell receptor beta chain was recovered during a study of patients and donors after allogeneic stem cell transplantation. In its sample, this clonotype was seen a few times. The V gene end was trimmed by 0 bases and the J gene end by 7 bases; junction bases not matched to a gene: 9. CDR1 and CDR2 from the germline V gene are SGHDT and YYEEEE. The CDR3 loop spans 16 amino acids. TCRdb reanalysed the RT-PCR reads using MiXCR and keeps one entry per CDR3 protein. The table includes some 200,000 distinct CDR3 sequences, less than 45% detected once. The material sequenced was blood, either unsorted or a sorted T cell fraction (not recorded which). The chain uses TRBV5-6 and TRBJ2-1, with TRBD2 identical over 8 bases. The source is a human donor who was either an allogeneic HSCT recipient or a stem cell or donor lymphocyte infusion donor (not recorded which). It is not recorded whose cells these are; they may come from a transplant donor. The CDR3 region is CASSLVYGRAGNEQFF. Here the CDR3 DNA reads TGTGCCAGCAGCTTGGTTTACGGGAGGGCCGGGAATGAGCAGTTCTTC.